This TCR beta chain was retrieved from a study of cytomegalovirus exposure and HLA in healthy donors. In the PCR, 60 Vbeta and 13 Jbeta primers were used. Sequencing was performed with immunoSEQ multiplex PCR; in TCRdb, only in-frame clones are kept and a portion is missing. Here the sample spans tens of thousands of clones, about 70% being singletons. Whole-study findings and limits: A later analysis linked a missense DCLRE1C variant to TCR beta V- and J-gene trimming.

This CDR3 has 15 residues. The germline V gene encodes CDR1 SGHRS and CDR2 YFSETQ. The germline V and J ends were trimmed by 0 bases and 5 bases, with 11 bases remaining between them. Comment on this clone: As yet, its antigen is unknown.

Sequencing used PBMCs. The sequence derives from a woman aged 50 to 65 in good health and CMV-seropositive. The gene calls are TRBV5-1 and TRBJ2-2; no firm D call. CDR3 in amino acids: CASSLELPETGELFF. The CDR3 DNA reads TGCGCCAGCAGCTTGGAGTTGCCGGAGACCGGGGAGCTGTTTTTT.